This T cell receptor (beta chain) is drawn from a study of T cells in Graves' hyperthyroidism and ophthalmopathy. Exclusion criteria comprised uncontrolled infection, other autoimmune disease, pregnancy or lactation. Template material for amplifying TCR beta CDR3 regions consisted of RNA transcripts. Using the HTBI primer set, a first-round RT-PCR was run on the TCR CDR3. A single record per CDR3 protein comes from TCRdb applying MiXCR to the multiplex PCR reads. The data contain 660,000 or so distinct CDR3 sequences, over 40% of them singletons. This clonotype appeared many times. After removal of 7 bases from V and 4 bases from J, the junction contained 9 bases not matched to a gene. The CDR3 extends over 13 amino acids. CDR1 and CDR2 (germline): SQVTM, ANQGSEA.

V is TRBV29-1 and J is TRBJ1-1; 7 bases line up with TRBD1. This receptor was taken from an adult man with Graves' disease, either hyperthyroidism or ophthalmopathy (not recorded which). Sequencing was performed on peripheral blood or thyroid tissue (not recorded which). The CDR3 spells CSDKTGRGTEAFF. CDR3 nucleotide sequence: TGCAGCGATAAGACAGGGAGGGGCACTGAAGCTTTCTTT.